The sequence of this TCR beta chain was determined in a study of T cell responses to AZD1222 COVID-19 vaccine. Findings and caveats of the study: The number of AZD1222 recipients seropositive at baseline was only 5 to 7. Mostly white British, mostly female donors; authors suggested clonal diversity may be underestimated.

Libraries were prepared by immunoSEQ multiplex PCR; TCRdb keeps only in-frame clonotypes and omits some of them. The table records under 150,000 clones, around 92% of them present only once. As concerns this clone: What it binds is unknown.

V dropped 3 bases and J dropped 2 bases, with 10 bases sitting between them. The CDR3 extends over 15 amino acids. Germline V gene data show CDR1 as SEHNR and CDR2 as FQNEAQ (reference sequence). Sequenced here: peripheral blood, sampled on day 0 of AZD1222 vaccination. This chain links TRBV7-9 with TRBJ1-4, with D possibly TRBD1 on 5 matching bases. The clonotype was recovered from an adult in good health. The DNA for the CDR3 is TGTGCCAGCAGCTTCGCAGGGTGGACTAATGAAAAACTGTTTTTT. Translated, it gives CASSFAGWTNEKLFF.